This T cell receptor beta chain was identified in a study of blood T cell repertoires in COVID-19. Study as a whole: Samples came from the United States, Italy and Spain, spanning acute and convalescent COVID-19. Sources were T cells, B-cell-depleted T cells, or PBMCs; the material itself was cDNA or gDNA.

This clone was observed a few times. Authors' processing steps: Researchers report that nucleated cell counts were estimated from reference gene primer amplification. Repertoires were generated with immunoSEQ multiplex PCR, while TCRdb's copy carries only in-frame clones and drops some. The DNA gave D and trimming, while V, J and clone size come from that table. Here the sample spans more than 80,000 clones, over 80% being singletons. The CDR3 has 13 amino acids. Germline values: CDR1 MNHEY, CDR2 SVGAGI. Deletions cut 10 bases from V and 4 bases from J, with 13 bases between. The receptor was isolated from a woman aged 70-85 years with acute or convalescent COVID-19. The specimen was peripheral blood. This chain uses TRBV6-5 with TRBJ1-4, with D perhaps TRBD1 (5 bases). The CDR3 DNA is TGTGCCACCAGGGATCAGGTTAATGAAAAACTGTTTTTT. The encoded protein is CATRDQVNEKLFF.